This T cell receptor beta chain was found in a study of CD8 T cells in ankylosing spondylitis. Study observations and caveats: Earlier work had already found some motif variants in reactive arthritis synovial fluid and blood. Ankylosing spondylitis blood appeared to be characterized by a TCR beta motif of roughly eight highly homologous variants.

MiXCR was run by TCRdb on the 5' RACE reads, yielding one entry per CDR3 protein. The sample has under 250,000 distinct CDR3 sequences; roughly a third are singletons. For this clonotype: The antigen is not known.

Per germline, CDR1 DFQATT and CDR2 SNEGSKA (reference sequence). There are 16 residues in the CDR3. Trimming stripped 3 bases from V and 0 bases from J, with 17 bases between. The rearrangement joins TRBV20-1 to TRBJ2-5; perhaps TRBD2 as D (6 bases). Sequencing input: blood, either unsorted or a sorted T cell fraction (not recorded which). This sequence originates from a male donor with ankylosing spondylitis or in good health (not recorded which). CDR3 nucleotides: TGCAGTGCTAGTGGTCGCGGGACGATGTACCAAGAGACCCAGTACTTC. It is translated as CSASGRGTMYQETQYF.